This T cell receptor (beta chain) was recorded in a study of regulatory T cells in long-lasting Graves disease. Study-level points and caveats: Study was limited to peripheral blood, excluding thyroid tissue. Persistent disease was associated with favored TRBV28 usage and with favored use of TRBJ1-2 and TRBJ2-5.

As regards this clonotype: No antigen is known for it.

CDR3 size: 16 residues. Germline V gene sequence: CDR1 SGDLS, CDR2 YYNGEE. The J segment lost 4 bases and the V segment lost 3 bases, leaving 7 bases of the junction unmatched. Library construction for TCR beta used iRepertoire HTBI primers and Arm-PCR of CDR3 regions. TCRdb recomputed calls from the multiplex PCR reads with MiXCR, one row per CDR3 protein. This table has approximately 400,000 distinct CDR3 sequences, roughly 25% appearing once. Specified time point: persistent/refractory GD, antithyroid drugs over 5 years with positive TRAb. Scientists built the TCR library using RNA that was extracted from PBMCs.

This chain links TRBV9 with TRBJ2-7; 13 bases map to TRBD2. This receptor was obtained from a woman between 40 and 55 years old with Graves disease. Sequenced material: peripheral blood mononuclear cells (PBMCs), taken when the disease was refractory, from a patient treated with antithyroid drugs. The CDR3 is CASSGRTSGSFYEQYF. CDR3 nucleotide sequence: TGTGCCAGCAGCGGCCGGACTAGCGGGAGCTTTTACGAGCAGTACTTC.